These 2 T cell receptor beta chains were sequenced from one sample in a study of T cell repertoires in cytomegalovirus infection. MiXCR, applied by TCRdb to the reads, yields one record per CDR3 protein. Among about 76,000 distinct CDR3 sequences listed, 3% to 4.5% were seen once. The specimen was PBMCs. Receptors were obtained from a human donor in good health (CMV status not recorded). Some clones in this sample may be carry-over from other donors' samples.

This clonotype was picked up many times. V is TRBV7-2 and J is TRBJ1-5; 8 nucleotides match TRBD1. CDR1 SGHTA and CDR2 FQGNSA come from the germline V gene. J was trimmed by 11 bases and V by 5 bases; bases with no gene match: 8. The CDR3 totals 13 residues. This chain's CDR3 is CASSKDRGEAQHF. CDR3 nucleotides: TGTGCCAGCAGCAAAGACAGGGGTGAGGCCCAGCATTTT.

This clonotype has more than one count but fewer than ten. The J gene is TRBJ1-1, the V gene TRBV14; 7 positions match TRBD1. This CDR3 spans 14 amino acids. Germline CDR1 SGHDN, CDR2 FVKESK. The ends lost 3 bases at V and 6 bases at J; junction bases unmatched: 7. The CDR3 region has the DNA TGTGCCAGCAGCCAGACAGGGTTGGGTGCTGAAGCTTTCTTT. Its protein is CASSQTGLGAEAFF.